Listed below are T cell receptor beta chains from one sample, sequenced in a study of T cells in Graves' hyperthyroidism and ophthalmopathy. TCRdb passed the multiplex PCR reads through MiXCR, listing each CDR3 protein once. This table holds about 740,000 distinct CDR3 sequences, about 14% found once. Material: blood. All receptors come from a woman aged 18-29 years with Graves' hyperthyroidism. Both conserved end residues are part of each CDR3. A D gene is named only where the DNA matches it firmly. Only some rows state a clone size, as once, few, many or a class for expanded clones.

v_gene,abundance,j_gene,d_gene,CDR3nt,CDR3aa
TRBV11-3,few,TRBJ2-3,-,TGTGCCAGCAGCTTTTCCCTTAGGGGAGATACGCAGTATTTT,CASSFSLRGDTQYF
TRBV5-8,few,TRBJ2-5,TRBD1,TGTGCCAGCAGTCGGGGACAGGGTGTAAAGGAGACCCAGTACTTC,CASSRGQGVKETQYF
TRBV9,many,TRBJ1-1,-,TGTGCCAGCAGCATCGAACAGAGGAACACTGAAGCTTTCTTT,CASSIEQRNTEAFF
TRBV2,many,TRBJ1-5,TRBD1,TGTGCCAGCAGTAGGGGGCAGACGAGCAATCAGCCCCAGCATTTT,CASSRGQTSNQPQHF
TRBV15,many,TRBJ1-5,-,TGTGCCACCGGAGGCACCTTAGCGGTGGGGCCCCAGCATTTT,CATGGTLAVGPQHF
TRBV20-1,many,TRBJ2-1,TRBD2,TGCAGTGCTAGAGTCTCCGGGACTAGCGGGAGCATGGGTTTCAATGAGCAGTTCTTC,CSARVSGTSGSMGFNEQFF
TRBV7-9,many,TRBJ2-1,-,TGTGCCAGCATCATAGGGGACGCAGCCTACAATGAGCAGTTCTTC,CASIIGDAAYNEQFF
TRBV15,-,TRBJ1-1,TRBD1,TGTGCCACCAGCAGAGATTCAGGTACAGGACAGGGGGCGCGGAACACTGAAGCTTTCTTT,CATSRDSGTGQGARNTEAFF
TRBV4-1,few,TRBJ1-4,TRBD1,TGCGCCAGCAGCCAAGAAGACAGGGGGGCTGAAAAACTGTTTTTT,CASSQEDRGAEKLFF
TRBV27,-,TRBJ2-1,-,TGTGCCATCAGTGAGATAGCCCCCTCCTACAATGAGCAGTTCTTC,CAISEIAPSYNEQFF
TRBV4-1,-,TRBJ2-1,TRBD1,TGCGCCAGCAGCCAGACATCCAGGGGGCGTATAGATGAGCAGTTCTTC,CASSQTSRGRIDEQFF
TRBV20-1,many,TRBJ2-3,-,TGCAGTGCTAGAGCCAGGGGAGAGGCAGATACGCAGTATTTT,CSARARGEADTQYF
TRBV29-1,few,TRBJ2-1,TRBD2,TGCAGCGTGCTAGCGGCCGGAGACCCCCATGAGCAGTTCTTC,CSVLAAGDPHEQFF
TRBV20-1,many,TRBJ2-3,-,TGCAGTGCTAGAGATATTCACTCAGGCAGGACAGATACGCAGTATTTT,CSARDIHSGRTDTQYF
TRBV7-8,many,TRBJ2-2,-,TGTGCCAGCAGCTTAGATCGGGGCAGGACGCTGTTTTTT,CASSLDRGRTLFF
TRBV2,-,TRBJ1-6,TRBD1,TGTGCCAGCAGCGGGACAGCCGAAAACCTTATTAATTCACCCCTCCACTTT,CASSGTAENLINSPLHF
TRBV20-1,many,TRBJ2-5,-,TGCAGTGCTACCCTCACCGGGGTGGGGACCCAGTACTTC,CSATLTGVGTQYF
TRBV30,many,TRBJ1-1,-,TGTGCCTGGAATAGAGGACACTCGAACACTGAAGCTTTCTTT,CAWNRGHSNTEAFF
TRBV20-1,few,TRBJ1-5,-,TGCAGTGCTCCAAACGAGAGGGGCAATCAGCCCCAGCATTTT,CSAPNERGNQPQHF
TRBV7-3,-,TRBJ2-5,-,TGTGCCAGCAGCTTTGCACCCAAAGAGACCCAGTACTTC,CASSFAPKETQYF
TRBV2,many,TRBJ2-1,TRBD2,TGTGCCAGCAGTGACAGCGGGATCGCCTACAATGAGCAGTTCTTC,CASSDSGIAYNEQFF
TRBV6-1,many,TRBJ1-1,-,TGTGCCAGCATCCCCTTCGGCCGGGAGAACACTGAAGCTTTCTTT,CASIPFGRENTEAFF
TRBV12-3/TRBV12-4,many,TRBJ2-1,TRBD2,TGTGCCAGCACCGGGACTAGCGGTTTCTACAATGAGCAGTTCTTC,CASTGTSGFYNEQFF
TRBV5-1,few,TRBJ2-5,-,TGCGCCACGAACTCCGGGAGTAGAGGGACCCAGTACTTC,CATNSGSRGTQYF
TRBV12-5,-,TRBJ2-1,-,TGTGCTAGTGGTTTCGATAACAATGAGCAGTTCTTC,CASGFDNNEQFF
TRBV12-3/TRBV12-4,-,TRBJ2-7,-,TGTGCCAGCAGTTCAGGGGACCCCAGCTCCTACGAGCAGTACTTC,CASSSGDPSSYEQYF
TRBV20-1,few,TRBJ2-1,TRBD2,TGCAGTGCTAGCCCAGCGGGACGCTCCTACAATGAGCAGTTCTTC,CSASPAGRSYNEQFF
TRBV30,many,TRBJ2-1,-,TGTGCCTGGAGTGTAAAGGGGTCGGCCAATGAGCAGTTCTTC,CAWSVKGSANEQFF
TRBV7-3,few,TRBJ1-1,-,TGTGCCAGCAGCTTAACGGGGCAGGGTCCTGAAGCTTTCTTT,CASSLTGQGPEAFF
TRBV29-1,once,TRBJ1-1,-,TGCAGCGTTGCTCGGGGGTCGGACACTGAAGCTTTCTTT,CSVARGSDTEAFF
TRBV27,few,TRBJ2-1,-,TGTGCCAGCAGGCTTAGTAGGGGTGGGGTCGACAATGAGCAGTTCTTC,CASRLSRGGVDNEQFF
TRBV6-5,few,TRBJ2-1,TRBD2,TGTGCCAGCAGTTACGGACTAGGGGCGGATGAGCAGTTCTTC,CASSYGLGADEQFF
TRBV7-9,-,TRBJ2-5,TRBD1,TGTGCCAGCAGCTTAGGAGACAGGGGGGGAGAGACCCAGTACTTC,CASSLGDRGGETQYF
TRBV27,many,TRBJ2-5,-,TGTGCCAGCAGTTTAAGGCTGAGGGAGACCCAGTACTTC,CASSLRLRETQYF
TRBV30,many,TRBJ2-3,-,TGTGCCTCCTCAACCCCCCGGGACTCCCTCACAGATACGCAGTATTTT,CASSTPRDSLTDTQYF
TRBV29-1,few,TRBJ2-7,TRBD2,TGCAGCGTTGAAGGGGGAACGGGGGGGAAAAACCGCGAGCAGTACTTC,CSVEGGTGGKNREQYF
TRBV4-1,few,TRBJ1-4,-,TGCGCCAGCAGCCCAGAGCCGGGCGGTGAAAAACTGTTTTTT,CASSPEPGGEKLFF
TRBV4-1,many,TRBJ1-1,TRBD1,TGCGCCAGCAGCCAAGAACCACAGGGGCCAACTGAAGCTTTCTTT,CASSQEPQGPTEAFF
TRBV20-1,many,TRBJ2-7,-,TGCAGTGCAAGAACGCAGGGGACGGACTACGAGCAGTACTTC,CSARTQGTDYEQYF
TRBV4-1,many,TRBJ2-5,-,TGCGCCAGCAGCCAGGCAGACATGCAAGAGACCCAGTACTTC,CASSQADMQETQYF
TRBV13,many,TRBJ2-1,TRBD2,TGTGCCAGCAGCAACCGGACTAGCGGGAGAGGTAGCTATGAGCAGTTCTTC,CASSNRTSGRGSYEQFF
TRBV24-1,few,TRBJ1-6,TRBD1,TGTGCCACCAGTGATCTTGCCCCGGGACAGGCTAATTCACCCCTCCACTTT,CATSDLAPGQANSPLHF
TRBV20-1,few,TRBJ2-3,-,TGCAGTGCTAGAGAGCCTAGCACAGATACGCAGTATTTT,CSAREPSTDTQYF
TRBV20-1,-,TRBJ2-3,-,TGCAGTGCTAGAGAACCCCTACTGACAGTTTCTAGCACAGATACGCAGTATTTT,CSAREPLLTVSSTDTQYF
TRBV4-2,many,TRBJ2-1,-,TGTGCCAGCAGCCACGCGTCCCAGGGCACCTACAATGAGCAGTTCTTC,CASSHASQGTYNEQFF
TRBV28,many,TRBJ2-7,TRBD1,TGTGCCAGCGAGGGACAGGGTTCCTACGAGCAGTACTTC,CASEGQGSYEQYF
TRBV12-3/TRBV12-4,many,TRBJ2-1,-,TGTGCCAGCAGTCGCAGTAGCTCCTACAATGAGCAGTTCTTC,CASSRSSSYNEQFF
TRBV5-5,many,TRBJ1-5,TRBD1,TGTGCCAGCAGCCGACAGGGGGCCGGTCAGCCCCAGCATTTT,CASSRQGAGQPQHF